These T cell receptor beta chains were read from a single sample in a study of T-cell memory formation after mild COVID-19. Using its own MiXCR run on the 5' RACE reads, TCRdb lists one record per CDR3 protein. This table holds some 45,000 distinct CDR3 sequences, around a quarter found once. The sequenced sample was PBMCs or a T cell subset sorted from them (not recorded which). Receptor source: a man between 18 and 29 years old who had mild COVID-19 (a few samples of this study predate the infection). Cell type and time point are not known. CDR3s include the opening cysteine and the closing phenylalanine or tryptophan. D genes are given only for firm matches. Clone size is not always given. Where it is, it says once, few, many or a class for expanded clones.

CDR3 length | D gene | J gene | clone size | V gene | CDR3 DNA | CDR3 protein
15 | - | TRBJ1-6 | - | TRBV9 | TGTGCCAGCAGCGTAGCGTACAGGGAGACTTCACCCCTCCACTTT | CASSVAYRETSPLHF
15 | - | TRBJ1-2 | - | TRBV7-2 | TGTGCCAGCATTTTAGATTTCGCGATGAGCTATGGCTACACCTTC | CASILDFAMSYGYTF
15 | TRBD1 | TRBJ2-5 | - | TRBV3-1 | TGTGCCAGCAGCCAAACAGGGGGCGCCCGGGAGACCCAGTACTTC | CASSQTGGARETQYF
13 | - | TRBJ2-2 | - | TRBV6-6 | TGTGCCAGCAGTCAACAGAACACCGGGGAGCTGTTTTTT | CASSQQNTGELFF
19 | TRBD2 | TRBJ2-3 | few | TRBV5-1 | TGCGCCAGCAGCCTCCCCCTGGGACTAGCGGGGCTTAGCACAGATACGCAGTATTTT | CASSLPLGLAGLSTDTQYF
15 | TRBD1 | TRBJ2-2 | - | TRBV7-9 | TGTGCCAGCAGCTTCGCACAGGGGTTGGACGGGGAGCTGTTTTTT | CASSFAQGLDGELFF
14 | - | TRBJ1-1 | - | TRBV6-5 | TGTGCCAGCAGCCTCTTCGGGCCGAACACTGAAGCTTTCTTT | CASSLFGPNTEAFF
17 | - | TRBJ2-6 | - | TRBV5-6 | TGTGCCAGCAGCTTGGCCCCAGGACAGCGAGGGGCCAACGTCCTGACTTTC | CASSLAPGQRGANVLTF
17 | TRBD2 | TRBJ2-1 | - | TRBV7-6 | TGTGCCAGCAGCCACCCCCGGGGGGAGATCTCACACGATGAGCAGTTCTTC | CASSHPRGEISHDEQFF
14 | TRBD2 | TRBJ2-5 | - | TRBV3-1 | TGTGCCAGCAGCCCCACTAGCGGGGCCGAGACCCAGTACTTC | CASSPTSGAETQYF
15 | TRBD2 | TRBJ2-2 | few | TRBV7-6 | TGTGCCAGCAGCTTACAAGAGCGGGGGCCGGGGGAGCTGTTTTTT | CASSLQERGPGELFF
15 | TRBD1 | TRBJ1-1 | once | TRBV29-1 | TGCAGCGTTGAAGATCCCGGGACAGGGAACACTGAAGCTTTCTTT | CSVEDPGTGNTEAFF
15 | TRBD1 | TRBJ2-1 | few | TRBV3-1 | TGTGCCAGCAGCCAAGATGGGACAGGGGTACCTGAGCAGTTCTTC | CASSQDGTGVPEQFF
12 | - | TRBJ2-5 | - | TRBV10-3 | TGTGCCATCAGTGAGGACCAAGAGACCCAGTACTTC | CAISEDQETQYF
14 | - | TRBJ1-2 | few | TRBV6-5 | TGTGCCAGCAGTATATCCCTAGGGAACTATGGCTACACCTTC | CASSISLGNYGYTF
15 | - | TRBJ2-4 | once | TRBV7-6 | TGTGCCAGCAGCCCGTCCGGGGGTGGGGGAAACATTCAGTACTTC | CASSPSGGGGNIQYF
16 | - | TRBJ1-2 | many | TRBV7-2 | TGTGCCAGCAGCCCCCCTTGGGGCTCGACTAACTATGGCTACACCTTC | CASSPPWGSTNYGYTF
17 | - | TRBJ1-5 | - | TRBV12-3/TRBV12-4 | TGTGCCAGCAGGGCGACGGGGCCCCTCGAGAGCAATCAGCCCCAGCATTTT | CASRATGPLESNQPQHF
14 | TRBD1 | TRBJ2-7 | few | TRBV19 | TGTGCCAGTAGCATCGGACAGGAGTTCTACGAGCAGTACTTC | CASSIGQEFYEQYF
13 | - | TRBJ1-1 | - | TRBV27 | TGTGCCAGCACTACAGGGTTAGGAACGGAAGCTTTCTTT | CASTTGLGTEAFF
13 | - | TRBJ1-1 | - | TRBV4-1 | TGCGCCAGCAGCCTTGAGGGGAACACTGAAGCTTTCTTT | CASSLEGNTEAFF
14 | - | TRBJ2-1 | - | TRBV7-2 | TGTGCCAGCAGCTTCCGGGGTTCCTACAATGAGCAGTTCTTC | CASSFRGSYNEQFF